The 28 T cell receptor beta chains below come from one sample, sequenced in a study of T cells in Graves' hyperthyroidism and ophthalmopathy. Amplified TCR beta CDR3 regions came from RNA transcripts. TCR CDR3 underwent first-round RT-PCR with the HTBI primer set. TCRdb redid the calling of the multiplex PCR reads with MiXCR, one entry per CDR3 protein. This sample has 400,000 to 500,000 distinct CDR3 sequences; around 15% occur once, and the top ten carry around a sixth. The sample consisted of blood. These receptor sequences come from a woman between 18 and 29 years old with Graves' hyperthyroidism.

This clonotype was observed at least ten times. The V and J genes are TRBV11-1 and TRBJ2-3; the D is unclear. V was clipped by 2 bases and J by 1 base, with 13 bases between them. The CDR3 covers 16 residues. CDR1 is SGHAT and CDR2 is FQDESV in the germline V gene (reference sequence). The CDR3 loop is CASSLITGWGTDTQYF. CDR3 coding DNA: TGTGCCAGCAGCTTAATCACCGGCTGGGGCACAGATACGCAGTATTTT.

This clonotype was counted many times. The V gene is TRBV12-3 or TRBV12-4, the J gene TRBJ2-7; 7 bases are a match to TRBD1. This CDR3 has 14 amino acids. Trimming took 6 bases from V and 3 from J; bases not matched to a gene: 8. CDR3 region: CASSHNDRDYEQYF. CDR3 in DNA: TGTGCCAGCAGCCACAATGACAGGGACTACGAGCAGTACTTC.

The CDR3 region is CASSWTSGLAYRSEQFF. As DNA, the CDR3 is TGTGCCAGCAGTTGGACTAGCGGACTAGCTTATAGGAGTGAGCAGTTCTTC. The rearrangement uses TRBV27 and TRBJ2-1, with 10 bases aligning to TRBD2. The germline CDR1 and CDR2 sequences are MNHEY and SMNVEV (reference sequence). The V and J ends lost 4 bases and 9 bases, in that order; junction bases with no gene match: 15. CDR3 length: 17 amino acids.

This clonotype was seen ten or more times. This rearrangement joins TRBV27 to TRBJ1-5; the D is unclear. The V end was cut by 1 base, the J end by 8 bases, with 9 bases between. CDR1 and CDR2 (germline): MNHEY, SMNVEV (reference sequence). CDR3 length: 13 amino acids. CDR3 DNA sequence: TGTGCCAGCAGTTTATTTCGGGGTGAGCCCCAGCATTTT. Its protein is CASSLFRGEPQHF.

V usage is TRBV5-1 and J usage is TRBJ2-5; D is perhaps TRBD1 (5 bases). The CDR3 loop spans 16 amino acids. Trimming removed 0 bases from V and 4 bases from J, with 16 bases in between. Germline lookup yields CDR1 SGHRS and CDR2 YFSETQ. CDR3 sequence (DNA): TGCGCCAGCAGCTTGGCCCCCGGGCCAGGGTTAGAGACCCAGTACTTC. As protein: CASSLAPGPGLETQYF.

V gene TRBV2 combines with J gene TRBJ2-4; no firm D call. V lost 3 bases to trimming and J lost 0 bases, with 6 bases between them. The CDR3 is made up of 14 amino acids. Germline CDR1 reads SNHLY; CDR2 reads FYNNEI. CDR3 loop: CASSEWLAKNIQYF. The CDR3 coding sequence is TGTGCCAGCAGTGAGTGGTTAGCCAAAAACATTCAGTACTTC. Looking up the rest from reference TRBV2 and TRBJ2-4 gives the full variable domain: EPEVTQTPSHQVTQMGQEVILRCVPISNHLYFYWYRQILGQKVEFLVSFYNNEISEKSEIFDDQFSVERPDGSNFTLKIRSTKLEDSAMYFCASSEWLAKNIQYFGAGTRLSVL.

The V gene is TRBV20-1, the J gene TRBJ2-2, with 8 bases fitting TRBD2. This CDR3 has 19 residues. V was pared by 4 bases and J by 6 bases, with 22 bases of the junction left unmatched. The V gene's germline CDR1 is DFQATT and CDR2 SNEGSKA (reference sequence). The CDR3 DNA follows: TGCAGTGCTACCCCGAGATGGCTAGCGGGTGCCCGGGAAGCCGGGGAGCTGTTTTTT. Protein product: CSATPRWLAGAREAGELFF.

This clonotype was counted between two and nine times. The rearrangement links TRBV19 to TRBJ2-3, with TRBD1 matching over 8 bases. V shed 5 bases, J shed 1 base, and the junction held 5 bases outside the gene matches. CDR3 length equals 15 residues. Germline V CDR1 and CDR2: LNHDA, SQIVND (reference sequence). DNA of the CDR3: TGTGCCAGTAGTGACCGGGACAGGCGCACAGATACGCAGTATTTT. It is translated as CASSDRDRRTDTQYF.

In this sample, this clonotype turned up many times. The gene calls are TRBV27 and TRBJ2-1, with unresolved D. With 0 bases removed from V and 2 bases from J, the gap between germline ends came to 5 bases. The germline gives CDR1 MNHEY, CDR2 SMNVEV (reference sequence). There are 14 residues in the CDR3. The chain's CDR3 is CASSLSETYNEQFF. The CDR3 DNA is TGTGCCAGCAGTTTATCGGAAACCTACAATGAGCAGTTCTTC.

This clonotype came up many times. The chain links TRBV29-1 to TRBJ2-1; D may be TRBD1 (6 bases). Trimming cost V 4 bases and J 6 bases, with 16 bases left between them. The V gene's germline CDR1 is SQVTM and CDR2 ANQGSEA. The CDR3 has 14 residues. The CDR3 coding sequence is TGCAGCGTTGTCCCACCGACAGGAGCCAATGAGCAGTTCTTC. It specifies CSVVPPTGANEQFF.

In this sample, this clonotype turned up many times. The chain combines TRBV4-2 with TRBJ1-2; no reliable D call. This CDR3 is 14 amino acids long. Germline values: CDR1 LGHNA, CDR2 YNFKEQ. The V end was cut by 0 bases, the J end by 4 bases, with 9 bases between. The CDR3 loop is CASSQDLFSYGYTF. CDR3 coding DNA: TGTGCCAGCAGCCAAGATCTGTTCTCCTATGGCTACACCTTC.

This clonotype was seen ten or more times. The J gene is TRBJ2-1, the V gene TRBV6-2 or TRBV6-3, with D maybe TRBD2 (6 bases). Deletions cut 6 bases from V and 0 bases from J, with 12 bases between. Germline loops: CDR1 MNHEY, CDR2 SVGEGT. The CDR3 has 15 residues. CDR3 loop: CASRLAESSYNEQFF. DNA for the CDR3: TGTGCCAGCAGGTTAGCGGAAAGCTCCTACAATGAGCAGTTCTTC.

The V gene is TRBV2, the J gene TRBJ2-7; 9 positions agree with TRBD1. V lost 3 bases to trimming and J lost 1 base; unmatched junction nucleotides: 4. Germline lookup yields CDR1 SNHLY and CDR2 FYNNEI. The CDR3 is 15 amino acids. CDR3 protein: CASSEIGQGSYEQYF. For the CDR3, the DNA is TGTGCCAGCAGTGAGATCGGACAGGGGTCCTACGAGCAGTACTTC. Full variable domain (remainder filled in from reference TRBV2 and TRBJ2-7): EPEVTQTPSHQVTQMGQEVILRCVPISNHLYFYWYRQILGQKVEFLVSFYNNEISEKSEIFDDQFSVERPDGSNFTLKIRSTKLEDSAMYFCASSEIGQGSYEQYFGPGTRLTVT.

The chain uses TRBV2 and TRBJ1-1; possibly TRBD1 for D (5 bases). The V gene lost 7 bases and the J gene lost 4 bases, with 16 bases spanning the gap. This CDR3 is 14 amino acids long. Germline V gene lookup returns CDR1 SNHLY and CDR2 FYNNEI. In DNA, the CDR3 is TGTGCCAGCACCCCCGACGGGGGTGGCACTGAAGCTTTCTTT. Translated: CASTPDGGGTEAFF.

There are many counts of this clonotype. CDR3 nucleotides: TGTGCCAGCAGTTACGGGGACAGATCAAACACTGAAGCTTTCTTT. It yields the protein CASSYGDRSNTEAFF. The gene calls are TRBV6-1 and TRBJ1-1; 7 bases map to TRBD1. The CDR3 consists of 15 residues. From germline, CDR1 is MNHNS and CDR2 SASEGT. J gave up 2 bases and V 5 bases, and 8 bases lay outside the gene matches.

This clonotype has at least ten counts. V is TRBV7-9 and J is TRBJ2-1; D gene ambiguous. Germline CDR1 is SEHNR and CDR2 is FQNEAQ (reference sequence). The CDR3 loop spans 11 amino acids. The V end was cut by 8 bases, the J end by 6 bases, with 8 bases between. In DNA, the CDR3 is TGTGCCAGCGGCTACAGCAATGAGCAGTTCTTC. Its protein product is CASGYSNEQFF.

This clonotype was recorded at least ten times. The genes are TRBV20-1 and TRBJ2-7; 12 bases fit TRBD2. CDR3 size: 14 residues. Germline assignment: CDR1 DFQATT and CDR2 SNEGSKA (reference sequence). V gave up 1 base and J gave up 7 bases; unmatched junction bases: 5. The CDR3 nucleotides are TGCAGTGCTAGAGGGACTAGCGGGAATGGGGAGCAGTACGTC. Protein: CSARGTSGNGEQYV.

This chain links TRBV7-9 with TRBJ1-1; no firm D call. The germline CDR1 and CDR2 sequences are SEHNR and FQNEAQ (reference sequence). The length of the CDR3 is 11 residues. V dropped 1 base and J dropped 10 bases, with 7 bases sitting between them. CDR3 in DNA: TGTGCCAGCAGCTTAGGGCGGGGAGCTTTCTTT. Translation: CASSLGRGAFF.

This chain connects TRBV5-1 to TRBJ1-4; 8 bases map to TRBD1. This CDR3 is 15 amino acids long. Trimming cost V 3 bases and J 3 bases; bases outside gene matches: 4. Germline V gives CDR1 SGHRS, CDR2 YFSETQ. The chain's CDR3 is CASSWTGLANEKLFF. The CDR3 region has the DNA TGCGCCAGCAGCTGGACAGGGCTGGCTAATGAAAAACTGTTTTTT.

The table lists this clonotype with many counts. The chain carries TRBV6-1 and TRBJ2-1, with 10 bases aligning to TRBD2. The CDR3 length is 15 residues. After removal of 5 bases from V and 6 bases from J, the junction contained 7 bases not matched to a gene. The germline CDR1 and CDR2 sequences are MNHNS and SASEGT. CDR3 region: CASSHSSGSSNEQFF. CDR3 in DNA: TGTGCCAGCAGTCATTCTAGCGGGAGTTCCAATGAGCAGTTCTTC.

In this sample, this clonotype turned up many times. The chain links TRBV6-1 to TRBJ1-1, with D uncertain. V was cut by 5 bases and J by 6 bases, with 16 bases left in between. This CDR3 is built from 14 residues. The germline CDR1 and CDR2 sequences are MNHNS and SASEGT. The CDR3 here is CASSLGTVYAEAFF. In nucleotides, the CDR3 is TGTGCCAGCAGTTTGGGTACGGTGTACGCTGAAGCTTTCTTT.

In the case of this clonotype: This clone may be a read error of a much larger clone one base away. V is TRBV6-1 and J is TRBJ2-5; TRBD1 might be the D (6 bases). This CDR3 has 15 residues. The germline CDR1 and CDR2 sequences are MNHNS and SASEGT. V dropped 5 bases and J dropped 1 base, with 14 bases sitting between them. The CDR3 nucleotides are TGTGCCAGCAGTATTATCTGGGACATCCAAGAGACCCAGTACTTC. Residues: CASSIIWDIQETQYF.

V gene TRBV7-9 combines with J gene TRBJ2-1; D is unresolved. The CDR3 totals 14 residues. V gave up 7 bases and J gave up 7 bases, with 17 bases separating them. Germline V CDR1 and CDR2: SEHNR, FQNEAQ (reference sequence). This CDR3 reads CASIPRYPQNEQFF. The CDR3 DNA follows: TGTGCCAGCATCCCCAGGTACCCCCAGAATGAGCAGTTCTTC.

This clonotype was observed at least ten times. J is TRBJ2-1 and V is TRBV30; no definite D call. V was trimmed by 1 base and J by 9 bases, leaving 13 bases between them. CDR3 size: 13 residues. Germline loops: CDR1 GTSNPN, CDR2 SVGIG (reference sequence). DNA for the CDR3: TGTGCCTGGAGTGAGGTTCTCCCCCCTGAGCAGTTCTTC. As protein: CAWSEVLPPEQFF. The entire variable domain, with the rest obtained from reference TRBV30 and TRBJ2-1, is as follows: SQTIHQWPATLVQPVGSPLSLECTVEGTSNPNLYWYRQAAGRGLQLLFYSVGIGQISSEVPQNLSASRPQDRQFILSSKKLLLSDSGFYLCAWSEVLPPEQFFGPGTRLTVL.

This clonotype was recorded at least ten times. The V call is TRBV19, the J call TRBJ2-5; no reliable D call. Germline CDR1 and CDR2: LNHDA and SQIVND (reference sequence). CDR3 length: 13 amino acids. V shed 3 bases and J shed 3 bases, with 8 bases lying between them. The CDR3 reads CASSIGSEETQYF. The DNA of the CDR3 is TGTGCCAGTAGTATCGGTTCCGAAGAGACCCAGTACTTC.

The genes are TRBV10-3 and TRBJ2-7, with 12 bases aligning to TRBD2. Germline V gene sequence: CDR1 ENHRY, CDR2 SYGVKD. There are 13 residues in the CDR3. CDR3 loop: CAVSGLAGREQYV. The CDR3 DNA is TGTGCCGTCAGCGGACTAGCGGGGCGCGAGCAGTACGTC.

The sample holds many counts of this clonotype. It is likely a read error, because the conserved phenylalanine at the end of the CDR3 is missing. This rearrangement joins TRBV12-5 to TRBJ2-5, with 7 bases fitting TRBD2. The CDR3 runs to 14 residues. From germline, CDR1 is LGHNT and CDR2 FRNRAP. J gave up 11 bases and V 5 bases, and 14 bases lay outside the gene matches. In DNA form, the CDR3 reads TGTGCTAGTGGTCCCGGACTAGGGGCAAGAGAGCAGTACGTC. Amino acid sequence: CASGPGLGAREQYV.

The sample holds many counts of this clonotype. The rearrangement joins TRBV9 to TRBJ2-1; D is perhaps TRBD1 or TRBD2 (5 bases each). The CDR3 runs to 13 residues. CDR1 is SGDLS and CDR2 is YYNGEE in the germline V gene. Deletions cut 3 bases from V and 5 bases from J, with 9 bases between. The CDR3 sequence is CASSDRGDNEQFF. The CDR3 DNA is TGTGCCAGCAGCGACAGAGGGGACAATGAGCAGTTCTTC.